A selection of T cell receptor beta chains follows, all from one sample in a study of identical twins. TCRdb re-derived calls from the 5' RACE reads in MiXCR, one entry per CDR3 protein. Of some 500,000 distinct CDR3 sequences in the sample, 9.5% to 10% were seen once. The data also belong to a second study, concerning yellow fever vaccine responses in identical twins.

Material for sequencing was PBMCs. The origin of the receptors is a young woman in good health. Each CDR3 is given without its conserved first and last residue. D genes are given only for firm matches. A clone size is listed for some rows: how often the clone was seen (once, few, many), or a class if it is expanded.

CDR3aa: ASRGTGPGYEQY
j_gene: TRBJ2-7
d_gene: TRBD1
len: 12
v_gene: TRBV2
abundance: many

CDR3aa: ATSGTEADEQY
j_gene: TRBJ2-7
d_gene: .
len: 11
v_gene: TRBV24-1
abundance: .

CDR3aa: AIRESRTSGTDTGELF
j_gene: TRBJ2-2
d_gene: TRBD2
len: 16
v_gene: TRBV10-3
abundance: many

CDR3aa: SASRGGETQY
j_gene: TRBJ2-5
d_gene: TRBD2
len: 10
v_gene: TRBV20-1
abundance: .

CDR3aa: ASSLGGMGTEAF
j_gene: TRBJ1-1
d_gene: .
len: 12
v_gene: TRBV11-2
abundance: .

CDR3aa: SVVLADRSYEQY
j_gene: TRBJ2-7
d_gene: TRBD2
len: 12
v_gene: TRBV29-1
abundance: .

CDR3aa: ASSQAPSTTYNEQF
j_gene: TRBJ2-1
d_gene: .
len: 14
v_gene: TRBV3-1
abundance: many

CDR3aa: ASSEGTGYGYT
j_gene: TRBJ1-2
d_gene: TRBD1
len: 11
v_gene: TRBV7-9
abundance: few

CDR3aa: ASSRGGMGTDTQY
j_gene: TRBJ2-3
d_gene: .
len: 13
v_gene: TRBV5-1
abundance: .

CDR3aa: ASSRGLAGAGEQF
j_gene: TRBJ2-1
d_gene: TRBD2
len: 13
v_gene: TRBV6-1
abundance: .

CDR3aa: AFCFKHIFDRPLNSPLH
j_gene: TRBJ1-6
d_gene: .
len: 17
v_gene: TRBV2
abundance: .

CDR3aa: ASSYSTSGREQY
j_gene: TRBJ2-7
d_gene: TRBD2
len: 12
v_gene: TRBV6-5
abundance: few

CDR3aa: ASSVGGTKGDTQY
j_gene: TRBJ2-3
d_gene: .
len: 13
v_gene: TRBV9
abundance: .

CDR3aa: SAPKQGTEAF
j_gene: TRBJ1-1
d_gene: .
len: 10
v_gene: TRBV20-1
abundance: .

CDR3aa: ASSLIDNRYEQY
j_gene: TRBJ2-7
d_gene: .
len: 12
v_gene: TRBV5-1
abundance: .

CDR3aa: AWSVFRGTNEKLF
j_gene: TRBJ1-4
d_gene: .
len: 13
v_gene: TRBV30
abundance: few

CDR3aa: ASSFGTANEKLF
j_gene: TRBJ1-4
d_gene: TRBD1
len: 12
v_gene: TRBV5-1
abundance: .

CDR3aa: ASSRDLTGEQY
j_gene: TRBJ2-7
d_gene: .
len: 11
v_gene: TRBV6-1
abundance: .

CDR3aa: ASSPQGSNYGYT
j_gene: TRBJ1-2
d_gene: .
len: 12
v_gene: TRBV12-3/TRBV12-4
abundance: many

CDR3aa: ASSYGGGNYGYT
j_gene: TRBJ1-2
d_gene: .
len: 12
v_gene: TRBV6-5
abundance: many

CDR3aa: ASSQERAGGGTDTQY
j_gene: TRBJ2-3
d_gene: TRBD2
len: 15
v_gene: TRBV4-2
abundance: few

CDR3aa: ASSQTPGQIVYGYT
j_gene: TRBJ1-2
d_gene: TRBD1
len: 14
v_gene: TRBV2
abundance: few

CDR3aa: SAGGLAPLKQY
j_gene: TRBJ2-7
d_gene: .
len: 11
v_gene: TRBV20-1
abundance: few

CDR3aa: ASGHGTSGSGGSYEQY
j_gene: TRBJ2-7
d_gene: TRBD2
len: 16
v_gene: TRBV4-2
abundance: few

CDR3aa: ASSGRTGNIQY
j_gene: TRBJ2-4
d_gene: .
len: 11
v_gene: TRBV28
abundance: .

CDR3aa: ASSYGNTIY
j_gene: TRBJ1-3
d_gene: .
len: 9
v_gene: TRBV11-2
abundance: .

CDR3aa: ASSTLPWDEQF
j_gene: TRBJ2-1
d_gene: .
len: 11
v_gene: TRBV7-3
abundance: many

CDR3aa: ASSSGTGAETQY
j_gene: TRBJ2-5
d_gene: TRBD1
len: 12
v_gene: TRBV6-5
abundance: many

CDR3aa: SVVRKTGGYEQY
j_gene: TRBJ2-7
d_gene: TRBD1
len: 12
v_gene: TRBV29-1
abundance: .

CDR3aa: ASSQEVGREVFGDTQY
j_gene: TRBJ2-3
d_gene: TRBD2
len: 16
v_gene: TRBV4-3
abundance: .

CDR3aa: AGRGEIYNEQF
j_gene: TRBJ2-1
d_gene: .
len: 11
v_gene: TRBV20-1
abundance: .

CDR3aa: ASSQESGGARYNEQF
j_gene: TRBJ2-1
d_gene: TRBD2
len: 15
v_gene: TRBV4-1
abundance: few

CDR3aa: ALCFVLAGETNTGELF
j_gene: TRBJ2-2
d_gene: TRBD2
len: 16
v_gene: TRBV12-3/TRBV12-4
abundance: .

CDR3aa: ASSLGTDRGVYNEQF
j_gene: TRBJ2-1
d_gene: TRBD1
len: 15
v_gene: TRBV11-2
abundance: .

CDR3aa: SARDFGGLAYEQY
j_gene: TRBJ2-7
d_gene: .
len: 13
v_gene: TRBV20-1
abundance: .

CDR3aa: ASSPRDMMFGEAF
j_gene: TRBJ1-1
d_gene: .
len: 13
v_gene: TRBV18
abundance: .

CDR3aa: SVRAPSSYEQY
j_gene: TRBJ2-7
d_gene: .
len: 11
v_gene: TRBV29-1
abundance: .

CDR3aa: ASSYVPGLESPLH
j_gene: TRBJ1-6
d_gene: .
len: 13
v_gene: TRBV6-5
abundance: many

CDR3aa: SAWTSSNQPQH
j_gene: TRBJ1-5
d_gene: .
len: 11
v_gene: TRBV20-1
abundance: many

CDR3aa: SVVGWAETSGSPNEQF
j_gene: TRBJ2-1
d_gene: TRBD2
len: 16
v_gene: TRBV29-1
abundance: .

CDR3aa: ASSLDGGRSYGYT
j_gene: TRBJ1-2
d_gene: .
len: 13
v_gene: TRBV7-2
abundance: many

CDR3aa: ASSSTYTTDEQY
j_gene: TRBJ2-7
d_gene: .
len: 12
v_gene: TRBV27
abundance: .

CDR3aa: ASSQDWDITGNTIY
j_gene: TRBJ1-3
d_gene: .
len: 14
v_gene: TRBV3-1
abundance: few

CDR3aa: ASSVLAGPIYEQY
j_gene: TRBJ2-7
d_gene: TRBD2
len: 13
v_gene: TRBV25-1
abundance: few

CDR3aa: ASSPGGGPPQY
j_gene: TRBJ2-3
d_gene: .
len: 11
v_gene: TRBV6-2/TRBV6-3
abundance: many

CDR3aa: ASSLGWGQGQNTEAF
j_gene: TRBJ1-1
d_gene: .
len: 15
v_gene: TRBV28
abundance: many

CDR3aa: ASSPSGALWEQF
j_gene: TRBJ2-1
d_gene: .
len: 12
v_gene: TRBV7-9
abundance: many

CDR3aa: ASSYDPGPGELF
j_gene: TRBJ2-2
d_gene: .
len: 12
v_gene: TRBV7-3
abundance: .

CDR3aa: ATTPPSGGRDTQY
j_gene: TRBJ2-3
d_gene: TRBD2
len: 13
v_gene: TRBV12-3/TRBV12-4
abundance: .

CDR3aa: ASSLAGQGRGGYT
j_gene: TRBJ1-2
d_gene: TRBD1
len: 13
v_gene: TRBV12-3/TRBV12-4
abundance: .

CDR3aa: VYRISYNEQF
j_gene: TRBJ2-1
d_gene: .
len: 10
v_gene: TRBV20-1
abundance: few

CDR3aa: ASSLTTEAF
j_gene: TRBJ1-1
d_gene: .
len: 9
v_gene: TRBV12-3/TRBV12-4
abundance: many

CDR3aa: ASSPHGASAGGLADTQY
j_gene: TRBJ2-3
d_gene: TRBD2
len: 17
v_gene: TRBV7-3
abundance: .